Each of the 2 T cell receptor beta chains below was sequenced from the same sample in a study of blood T cell repertoires in COVID-19. The assay was immunoSEQ multiplex PCR, and TCRdb's table has in-frame clones only and misses some. Of about 120,000 clones in the sample, roughly 80% are singletons; the top ten hold approximately 25%. Sample: peripheral blood. The receptors shown here come from a human donor in a cohort sampled during active COVID-19.

The chain has TRBV15 and TRBJ2-3; weak D call: TRBD2 (7 bases). The CDR3 extends over 14 amino acids. Germline-derived CDR1 and CDR2 are LNHNV and YYDKDF (reference sequence). V gave up 0 bases and J gave up 6 bases, with 10 bases separating them. The CDR3 spells CATSRDGGADTQYF. The DNA of the CDR3 is TGTGCCACCAGCAGAGATGGGGGGGCGGATACGCAGTATTTT.

The chain uses TRBV7-6 and TRBJ2-7, with 7 bases that match TRBD1. Germline V gene lookup returns CDR1 SGHVS and CDR2 FNYEAQ. The V segment lost 5 bases and the J segment 0 bases; nucleotides outside the gene matches: 4. This CDR3 region has 14 residues. The CDR3 here is CASSPRQGSYEQYF. CDR3 DNA sequence: TGTGCCAGCAGCCCGCGACAGGGCTCCTACGAGCAGTACTTC.